Below, one TCR beta chain is given with its context. Per the study methods: Reference gene primer amplification gave estimated nucleated cell counts. Repertoires were generated with immunoSEQ multiplex PCR, while TCRdb's copy carries only in-frame clones and drops some. V, J and clone size are those of that table, while D and trimming were read from the DNA. This table has 300,000 or so clones, about 82% appearing once. The entry originates in a study of blood T cell repertoires in COVID-19. Study overall: Collection of acute and convalescent COVID-19 samples took place in the United States, Italy and Spain. The cDNA or gDNA used as material had been derived from T cells, B-cell-depleted T cells, or PBMCs.

The CDR3 consists of 15 residues. Per germline, CDR1 MNHEY and CDR2 SMNVEV (reference sequence). V gave up 3 bases and J gave up 6 bases, with 18 bases separating them. Sequencing used peripheral blood. The clonotype comes from a woman in her fifties or sixties with acute or convalescent COVID-19. V usage is TRBV27 and J usage is TRBJ2-7, with D tentatively TRBD1 (6 bases). The CDR3 DNA reads TGTGCCAGCAGTTTGACAGGATTTAACCCCAGCGAGCAGTACTTC. Protein product: CASSLTGFNPSEQYF.